The clone carrying this TCR beta chain has a handful of counts. This specimen belongs to a study of blood T cell repertoires in COVID-19. Study overall: T cells, B-cell-depleted T cells, or PBMCs supplied cDNA or gDNA.

Authors' analysis steps: Using reference gene primer amplification, nucleated cell counts were estimated. Clones were read by immunoSEQ multiplex PCR, and TCRdb kept only the in-frame ones, dropping some. The V and J calls and the clone size are those of that table, but D and trimming were determined from the DNA. The sample consists of about 200,000 clones, around three quarters of them appearing once. Trimming cost V 2 bases and J 7 bases, with 9 bases left between them. Germline CDR1 and CDR2: SGHDT and YYEEEE. The CDR3 runs to 13 residues. The source material was peripheral blood. This sequence was found in a woman aged 70-85 years with acute or convalescent COVID-19. The chain is built from TRBV5-6 and TRBJ1-4, with D possibly matching TRBD1 (5 bases). The CDR3 DNA is TGTGCCAGCAGCTTTGCCAGGGCTGAAAAACTGTTTTTT. It translates to CASSFARAEKLFF.